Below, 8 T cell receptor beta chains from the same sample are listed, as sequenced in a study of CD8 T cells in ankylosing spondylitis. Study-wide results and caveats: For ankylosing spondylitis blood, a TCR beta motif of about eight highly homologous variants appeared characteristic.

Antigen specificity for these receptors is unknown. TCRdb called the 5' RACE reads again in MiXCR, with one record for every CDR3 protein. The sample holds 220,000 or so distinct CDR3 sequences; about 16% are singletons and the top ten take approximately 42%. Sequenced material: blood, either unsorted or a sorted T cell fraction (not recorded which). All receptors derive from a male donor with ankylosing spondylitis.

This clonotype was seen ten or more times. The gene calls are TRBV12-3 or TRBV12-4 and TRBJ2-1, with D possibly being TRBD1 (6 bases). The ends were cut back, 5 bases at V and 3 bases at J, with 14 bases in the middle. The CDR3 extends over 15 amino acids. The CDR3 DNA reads TGTGCCAGCAGTCCGGGGACACCTTACTACAATGAGCAGTTCTTC. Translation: CASSPGTPYYNEQFF.

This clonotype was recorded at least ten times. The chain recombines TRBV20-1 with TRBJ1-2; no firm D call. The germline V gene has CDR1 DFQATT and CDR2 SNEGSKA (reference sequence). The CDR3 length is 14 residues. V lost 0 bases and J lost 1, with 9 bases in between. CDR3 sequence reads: CSAREAVDNYGYTF. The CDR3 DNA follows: TGCAGTGCTAGAGAGGCGGTAGATAACTATGGCTACACCTTC.

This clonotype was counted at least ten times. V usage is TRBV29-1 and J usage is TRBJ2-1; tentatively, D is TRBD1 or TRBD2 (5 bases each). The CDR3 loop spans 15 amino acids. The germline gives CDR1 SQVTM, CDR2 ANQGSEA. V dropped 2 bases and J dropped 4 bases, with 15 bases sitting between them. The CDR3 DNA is TGCAGCGTTGAATTCCCCCGGGACCGGTACAATGAGCAGTTCTTC. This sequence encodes CSVEFPRDRYNEQFF.

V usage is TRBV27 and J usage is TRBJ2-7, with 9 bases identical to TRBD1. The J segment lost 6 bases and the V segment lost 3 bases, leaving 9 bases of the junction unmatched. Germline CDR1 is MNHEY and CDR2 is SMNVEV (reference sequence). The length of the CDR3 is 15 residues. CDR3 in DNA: TGTGCCAGCAGTTTCTCCGGGACAGGGAAATTCGAGCAGTACTTC. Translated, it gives CASSFSGTGKFEQYF.

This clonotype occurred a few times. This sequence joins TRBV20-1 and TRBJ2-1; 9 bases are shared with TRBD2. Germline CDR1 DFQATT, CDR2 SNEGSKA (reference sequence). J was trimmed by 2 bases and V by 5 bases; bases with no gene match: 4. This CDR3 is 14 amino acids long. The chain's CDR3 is CSAPGLATYNEQFF. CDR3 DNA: TGCAGTGCTCCAGGACTAGCGACCTACAATGAGCAGTTCTTC.

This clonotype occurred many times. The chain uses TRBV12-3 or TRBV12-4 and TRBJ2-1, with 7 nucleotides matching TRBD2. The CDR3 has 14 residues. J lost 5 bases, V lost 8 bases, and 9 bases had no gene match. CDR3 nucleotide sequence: TGTGCCAGCGGGGAGGGCCTGGGGAACAATGAGCAGTTCTTC. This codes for CASGEGLGNNEQFF.

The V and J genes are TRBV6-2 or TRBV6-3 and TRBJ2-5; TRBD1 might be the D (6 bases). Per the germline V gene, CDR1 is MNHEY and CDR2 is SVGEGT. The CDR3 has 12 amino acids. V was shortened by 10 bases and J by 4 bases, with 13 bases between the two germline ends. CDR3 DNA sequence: TGTGCCACCGAAGGGGGTCTAGAGACCCAGTACTTC. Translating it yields CATEGGLETQYF.

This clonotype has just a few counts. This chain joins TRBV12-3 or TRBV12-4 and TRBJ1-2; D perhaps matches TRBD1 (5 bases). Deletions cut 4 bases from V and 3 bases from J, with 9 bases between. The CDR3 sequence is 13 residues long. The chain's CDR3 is CASSSSGDYGYTF. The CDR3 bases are TGTGCCAGCAGTTCCTCGGGGGACTATGGCTACACCTTC.